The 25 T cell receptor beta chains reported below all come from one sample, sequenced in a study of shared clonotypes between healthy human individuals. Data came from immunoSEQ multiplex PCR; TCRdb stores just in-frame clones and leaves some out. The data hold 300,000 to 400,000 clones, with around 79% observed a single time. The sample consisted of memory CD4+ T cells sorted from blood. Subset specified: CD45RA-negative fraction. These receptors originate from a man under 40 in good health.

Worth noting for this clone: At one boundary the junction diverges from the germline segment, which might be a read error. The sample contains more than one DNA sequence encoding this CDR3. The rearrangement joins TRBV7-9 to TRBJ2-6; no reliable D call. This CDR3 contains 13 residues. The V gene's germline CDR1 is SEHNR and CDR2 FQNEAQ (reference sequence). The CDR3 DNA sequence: TGCGCCAGCAGCTTCTCTGGGGCCAACGTCCTGACTTTC. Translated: CASSFSGANVLTF.

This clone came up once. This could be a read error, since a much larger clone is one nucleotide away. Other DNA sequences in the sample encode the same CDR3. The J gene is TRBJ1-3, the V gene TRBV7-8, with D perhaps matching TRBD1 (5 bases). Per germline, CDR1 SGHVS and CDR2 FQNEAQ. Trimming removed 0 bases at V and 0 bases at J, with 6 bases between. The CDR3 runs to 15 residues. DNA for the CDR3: TGTGCCAGCAGCTTAGCCGGGACCTCTGGAAACACCATATATTTT. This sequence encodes CASSLAGTSGNTIYF.

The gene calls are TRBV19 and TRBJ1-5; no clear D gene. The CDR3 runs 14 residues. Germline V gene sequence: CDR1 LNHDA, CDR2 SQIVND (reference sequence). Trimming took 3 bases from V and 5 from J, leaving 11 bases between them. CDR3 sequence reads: CASSINIGDQPQHF. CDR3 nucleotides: TGTGCCAGTAGTATTAATATTGGGGATCAGCCCCAGCATTTT. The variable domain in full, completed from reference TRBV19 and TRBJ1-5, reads DGGITQSPKYLFRKEGQNVTLSCEQNLNHDAMYWYRQDPGQGLRLIYYSQIVNDFQKGDIAEGYSVSREKKESFPLTVTSAQKNPTAFYLCASSINIGDQPQHFGDGTRLSIL.

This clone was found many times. CDR3 DNA: TGTGCCAGCAGTGAAAAAGCCGCCGGGACAGGAGTCTATGGCTACACCTTC. It is translated as CASSEKAAGTGVYGYTF. This rearrangement joins TRBV2 to TRBJ1-2, with TRBD1 matching over 8 bases. Germline V CDR1 and CDR2: SNHLY, FYNNEI. The CDR3 runs 17 residues. With V trimmed by 2 bases and J by 4 bases, 12 bases remained unmatched.

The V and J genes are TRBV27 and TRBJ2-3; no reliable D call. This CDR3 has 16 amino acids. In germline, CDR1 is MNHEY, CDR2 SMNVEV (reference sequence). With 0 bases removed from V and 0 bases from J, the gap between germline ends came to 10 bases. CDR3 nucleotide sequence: TGTGCCAGCAGTTTATCGGGTCGTTCTAGCACAGATACGCAGTATTTT. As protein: CASSLSGRSSTDTQYF.

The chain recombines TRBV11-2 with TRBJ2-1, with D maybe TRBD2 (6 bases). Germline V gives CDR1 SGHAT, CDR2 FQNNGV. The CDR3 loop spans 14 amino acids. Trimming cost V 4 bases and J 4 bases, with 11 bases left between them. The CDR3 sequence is CASSSLGGYNEQFF. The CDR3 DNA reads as TGTGCCAGCAGCTCTTTGGGGGGTTACAATGAGCAGTTCTTC.

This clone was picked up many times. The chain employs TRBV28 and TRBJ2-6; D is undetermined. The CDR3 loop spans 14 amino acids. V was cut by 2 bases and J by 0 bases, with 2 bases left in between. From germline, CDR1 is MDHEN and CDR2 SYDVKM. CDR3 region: CASSLTSGANVLTF. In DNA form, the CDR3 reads TGTGCCAGCAGTTTAACCTCTGGGGCCAACGTCCTGACTTTC.

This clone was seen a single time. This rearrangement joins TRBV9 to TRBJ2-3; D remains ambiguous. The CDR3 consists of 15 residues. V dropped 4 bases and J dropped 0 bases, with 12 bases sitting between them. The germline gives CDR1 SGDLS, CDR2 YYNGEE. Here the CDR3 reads CASSPSRSSTDTQYF. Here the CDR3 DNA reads TGTGCCAGCAGCCCCTCACGGTCTAGCACAGATACGCAGTATTTT.

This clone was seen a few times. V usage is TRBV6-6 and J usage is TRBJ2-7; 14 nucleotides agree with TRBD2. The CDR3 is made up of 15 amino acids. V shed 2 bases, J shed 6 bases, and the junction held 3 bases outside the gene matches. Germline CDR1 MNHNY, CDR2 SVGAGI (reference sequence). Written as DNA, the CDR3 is TGTGCCAGCAGTTACACGGGGACTAGCGGGAGCGAGCAGTACTTC. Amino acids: CASSYTGTSGSEQYF.

As DNA, the CDR3 is TGTGCCAGTAGTATGGTTGACAGAGACTATGGCTACACCTTC. Translation gives CASSMVDRDYGYTF. The rearrangement uses TRBV19 and TRBJ1-2; maybe TRBD1 (5 bases). Trimming stripped 3 bases from V and 3 bases from J, with 11 bases between. Germline values: CDR1 LNHDA, CDR2 SQIVND (reference sequence). The CDR3 has 14 amino acids.

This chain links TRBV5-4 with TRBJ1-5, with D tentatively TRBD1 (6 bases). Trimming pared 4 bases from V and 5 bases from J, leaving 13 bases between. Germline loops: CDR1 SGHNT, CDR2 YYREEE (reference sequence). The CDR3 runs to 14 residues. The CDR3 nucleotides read TGTGCCAGCAGCAAAGGGGGAGGCGATCAGCCCCAGCATTTT. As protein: CASSKGGGDQPQHF.

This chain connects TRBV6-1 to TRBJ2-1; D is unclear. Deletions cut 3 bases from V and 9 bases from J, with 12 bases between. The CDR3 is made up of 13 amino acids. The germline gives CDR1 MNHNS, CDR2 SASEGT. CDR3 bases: TGTGCCAGCAGTGAGGTCGTGATAGGTGAGCAGTTCTTC. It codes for CASSEVVIGEQFF.

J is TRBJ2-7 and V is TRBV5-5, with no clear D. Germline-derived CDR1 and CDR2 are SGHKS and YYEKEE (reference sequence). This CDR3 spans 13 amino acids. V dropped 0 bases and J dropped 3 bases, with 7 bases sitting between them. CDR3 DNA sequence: TGTGCCAGCAGCTTGGCTTGGCACTACGAGCAGTACTTC. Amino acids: CASSLAWHYEQYF.

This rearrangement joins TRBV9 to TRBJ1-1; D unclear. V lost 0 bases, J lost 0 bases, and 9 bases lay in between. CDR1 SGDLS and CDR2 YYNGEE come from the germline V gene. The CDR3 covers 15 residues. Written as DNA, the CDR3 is TGTGCCAGCAGCGTAGATGGAGTGATGAACACTGAAGCTTTCTTT. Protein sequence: CASSVDGVMNTEAFF.

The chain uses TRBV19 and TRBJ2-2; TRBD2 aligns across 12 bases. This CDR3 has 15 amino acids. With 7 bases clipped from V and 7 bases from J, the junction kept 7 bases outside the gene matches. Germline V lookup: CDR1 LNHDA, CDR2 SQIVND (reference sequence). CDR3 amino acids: CASKELAGGNGELFF. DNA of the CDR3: TGTGCCAGTAAGGAACTAGCGGGAGGAAACGGGGAGCTGTTTTTT. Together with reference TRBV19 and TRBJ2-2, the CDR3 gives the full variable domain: DGGITQSPKYLFRKEGQNVTLSCEQNLNHDAMYWYRQDPGQGLRLIYYSQIVNDFQKGDIAEGYSVSREKKESFPLTVTSAQKNPTAFYLCASKELAGGNGELFFGEGSRLTVL.

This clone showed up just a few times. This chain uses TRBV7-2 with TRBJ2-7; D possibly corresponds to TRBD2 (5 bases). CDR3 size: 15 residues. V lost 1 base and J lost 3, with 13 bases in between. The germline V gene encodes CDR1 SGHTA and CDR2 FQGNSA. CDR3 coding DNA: TGTGCCAGCAGCTTAGTGAGCGGAGGCTACTACGAGCAGTACTTC. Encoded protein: CASSLVSGGYYEQYF.

The CDR3 DNA follows: TGTGCCAGTAGTATAGATCGGGGCCGGGGACATAGCAATCAGCCCCAGCATTTT. This gives the protein CASSIDRGRGHSNQPQHF. V and J are TRBV19 and TRBJ1-5, with a possible D match to TRBD1 (6 bases). This CDR3 comprises 18 residues. Trimming removed 0 bases at V and 0 bases at J, with 15 bases between. Germline assignment: CDR1 LNHDA and CDR2 SQIVND (reference sequence). Combining the CDR3 with reference TRBV19 and TRBJ1-5 gives the whole variable domain DGGITQSPKYLFRKEGQNVTLSCEQNLNHDAMYWYRQDPGQGLRLIYYSQIVNDFQKGDIAEGYSVSREKKESFPLTVTSAQKNPTAFYLCASSIDRGRGHSNQPQHFGDGTRLSIL.

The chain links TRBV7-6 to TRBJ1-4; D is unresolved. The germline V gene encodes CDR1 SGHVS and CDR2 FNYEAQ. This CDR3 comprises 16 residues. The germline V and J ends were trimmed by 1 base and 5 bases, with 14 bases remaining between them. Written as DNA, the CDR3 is TGTGCCAGCAGCTTAGGGATGTCACGGGGAAATGAAAAACTGTTTTTT. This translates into CASSLGMSRGNEKLFF.

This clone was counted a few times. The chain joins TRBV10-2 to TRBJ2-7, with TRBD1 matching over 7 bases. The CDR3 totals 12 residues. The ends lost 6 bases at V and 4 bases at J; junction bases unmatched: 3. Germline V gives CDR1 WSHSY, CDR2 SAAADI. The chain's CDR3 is CASRGQKYEQYF. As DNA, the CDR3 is TGCGCCAGCAGGGGACAGAAATACGAGCAGTACTTC.

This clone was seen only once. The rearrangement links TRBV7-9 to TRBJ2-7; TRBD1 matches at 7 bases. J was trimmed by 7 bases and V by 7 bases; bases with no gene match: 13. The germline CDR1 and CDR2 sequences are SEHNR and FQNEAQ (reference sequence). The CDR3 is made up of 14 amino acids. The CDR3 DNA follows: TGTGCCAGCACCCCCTTAGGGGGCTCGGGGGAGCAGTACTTC. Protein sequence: CASTPLGGSGEQYF.

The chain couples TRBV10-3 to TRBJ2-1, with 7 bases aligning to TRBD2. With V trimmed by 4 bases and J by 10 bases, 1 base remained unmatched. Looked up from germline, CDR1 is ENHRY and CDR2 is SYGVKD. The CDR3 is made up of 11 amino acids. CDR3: CAISGLAEQFF. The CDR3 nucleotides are TGTGCCATCAGTGGACTAGCCGAGCAGTTCTTC.

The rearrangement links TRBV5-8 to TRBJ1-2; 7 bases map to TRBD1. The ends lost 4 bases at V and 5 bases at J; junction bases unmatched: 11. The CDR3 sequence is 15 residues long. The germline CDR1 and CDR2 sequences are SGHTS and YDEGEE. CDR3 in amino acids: CASSLTGVANYGYTF. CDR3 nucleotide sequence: TGTGCCAGCAGCCTAACAGGGGTCGCGAATTATGGCTACACCTTC.

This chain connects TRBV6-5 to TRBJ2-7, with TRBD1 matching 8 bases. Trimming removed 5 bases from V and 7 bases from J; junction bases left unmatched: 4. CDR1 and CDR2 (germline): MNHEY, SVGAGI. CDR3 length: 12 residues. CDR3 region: CASSHRGAEQYF. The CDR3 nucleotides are TGTGCCAGCAGTCACAGGGGGGCGGAGCAGTACTTC.

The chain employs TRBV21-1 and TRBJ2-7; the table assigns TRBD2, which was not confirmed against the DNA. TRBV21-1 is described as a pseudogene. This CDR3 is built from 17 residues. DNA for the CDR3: TGTGCCAGCAGCATCCGTCCGGGACTAGCGGGAGGGCACGAGCAGTACTTC. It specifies CASSIRPGLAGGHEQYF.

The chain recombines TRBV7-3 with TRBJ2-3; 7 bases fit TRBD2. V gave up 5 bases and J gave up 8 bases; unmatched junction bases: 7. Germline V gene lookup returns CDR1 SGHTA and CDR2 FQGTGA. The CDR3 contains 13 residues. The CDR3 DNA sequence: TGTGCCAGCAGCCCCGGGACTACCGGTACGCAGTATTTT. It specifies CASSPGTTGTQYF.